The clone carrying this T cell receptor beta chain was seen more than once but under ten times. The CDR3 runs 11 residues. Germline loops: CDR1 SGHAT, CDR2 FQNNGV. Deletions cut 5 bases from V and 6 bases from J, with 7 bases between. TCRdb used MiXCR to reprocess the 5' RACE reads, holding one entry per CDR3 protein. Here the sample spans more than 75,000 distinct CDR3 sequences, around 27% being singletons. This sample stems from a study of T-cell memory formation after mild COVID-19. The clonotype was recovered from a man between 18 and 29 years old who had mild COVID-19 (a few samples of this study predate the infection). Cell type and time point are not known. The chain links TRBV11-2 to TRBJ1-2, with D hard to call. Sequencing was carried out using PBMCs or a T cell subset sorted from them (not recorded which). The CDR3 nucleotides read TGTGCCAGCAGCCGGGGAGATGGCTACACCTTC. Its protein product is CASSRGDGYTF.